One T cell receptor (beta chain) is described in this entry. Sequencing was performed with immunoSEQ multiplex PCR; in TCRdb, only in-frame clones are kept and a portion is missing. The table records 50,000 to 65,000 clones, around 90% of them present only once. The CDR3 is 13 amino acids. The V end was cut by 1 base, the J end by 2 bases, with 5 bases between. CDR1 and CDR2 (germline): SGHNT, YENEEA. These data are taken from a study of OX40 agonist ivuxolimab in advanced cancers. The sequences come from CD4+ or CD8+ T cells sorted from blood, collected in a trial of the OX40 agonist ivuxolimab. The sequence derives from an adult with an advanced solid tumor such as melanoma, head and neck, liver or kidney cancer. The chain employs TRBV11-3 and TRBJ2-5; no clear D gene. This chain's CDR3 is CASSLVLQETQYF. CDR3 sequence (DNA): TGTGCCAGCAGCTTAGTCCTACAAGAGACCCAGTACTTC. Filled out from reference TRBV11-3 and TRBJ2-5, the complete variable domain reads EAGVVQSPRYKIIEKKQPVAFWCNPISGHNTLYWYLQNLGQGPELLIRYENEEAVDDSQLPKDRFSAERLKGVDSTLKIQPAELGDSAVYLCASSLVLQETQYFGPGTRLLVL.